The entry below gives a single TCR beta chain sequence along with its context. The data originate from a study of OX40 agonist ivuxolimab in advanced cancers. Study details: Patients undergoing dose escalation presented with hepatocellular carcinoma, melanoma, renal cell or head and neck cancer. The dose-escalation cohort was just under 85% male, with a mean age of about 56 years, ranging roughly 20 to 90. Under the entry rules, prior anti-PD-1, anti-PD-L1 or anti-CTLA-4 therapy was allowed, and approximately 40% had some.

The assay was immunoSEQ multiplex PCR, and TCRdb's table has in-frame clones only and misses some. The sample records around 100,000 clones, approximately 93% being singletons. This clonotype was obtained from an adult with an advanced solid tumor such as melanoma, head and neck, liver or kidney cancer. The sample here was CD4+ or CD8+ T cells sorted from blood, taken in a trial of the OX40 agonist ivuxolimab.

In DNA form, the CDR3 reads TGTGCCAGCAGCTTAGCAGTGGAGACCCAGTACTTC. It yields the protein CASSLAVETQYF. This chain connects TRBV7-8 to TRBJ2-5; D ambiguous. The ends were cut back, 0 bases at V and 5 bases at J, with 4 bases in the middle. The CDR3 runs 12 residues. The V gene's germline CDR1 is SGHVS and CDR2 FQNEAQ.